This T cell receptor (beta chain) emerged from a study of cytomegalovirus exposure and HLA in healthy donors (dated 2017 in TCRdb). Study-wide context: According to a later analysis, one platform produced both the roughly 120 validation repertoires and the roughly 650 repertoires of the first cohort. The study aimed to test whether signatures of past pathogen exposure could be identified by cataloging public T cell receptors. Besides the first cohort of around 670 subjects, a separate validation cohort made up of roughly 130 different subjects was used. To predict cytomegalovirus infection status, the study brought together high-throughput TCR immunosequencing, statistical association of individual TCRs with disease status, and machine learning.

What the study reported, not specific to this receptor: According to the authors, the approach could potentially be generalized to other disease states and immunological phenotypes. A later analysis had no HLA typing for the validation cohort, so co-occurrence there was scored across all 110 or so repertoires. In the study, about 150 TCR beta chains were listed as associated with cytomegalovirus. The classifier was reported to diagnose cytomegalovirus status with high specificity and sensitivity in both the original and validation cohorts. Subsequent analysis determined that TCRs grouped into clusters in the first cohort also showed a tendency toward co-occurrence across the roughly 110 validation repertoires, and 94% of cluster scores exceeded 0. A few of the identified cytomegalovirus-associated TCR beta chains were confirmed in vitro to be specific for cytomegalovirus antigens. While some public TCRs were present in many individuals, most TCR sequences turned up only very rarely across donors.

In its sample, this clone was seen once. The target of this receptor is not known. Per-base quality was not reported, and no clone a single base away is much larger than it. The library was obtained by the immunoSEQ multiplex PCR assay. In the paper's pipeline: A statistical classification framework was built to diagnose cytomegalovirus status from the catalog of TCR beta chain sequences. TCRdb provides this immuneACCESS table in a form limited to in-frame rearrangements. Some clones are lacking; in checked studies, under half of them reflect an unresolved V gene, and why the rest are absent is not known. V, J and clone size derive from that table, while D and trimming were established from the DNA sequence. For this sample the table gives 150,000 to 200,000 clones, of which about 84% were detected only once. The ten top clones hold approximately 1.5% of the sample. Separate from the roughly 650-subject first cohort, the validation cohort of more than 90 subjects was the group to which the donors belonged.

Sample: PBMCs. The receptor was isolated from a woman between 18 and 29 years old in good health and CMV-seronegative.

The CDR3 sequence is CASSDLVGQGGYGYTF. The DNA reads as follows: TGTGCCAGCAGTGATTTGGTGGGACAGGGAGGCTATGGCTACACCTTC. The receptor chain draws on TRBV2 and TRBJ1-2; TRBD1 lines up with 9 middle nucleotides. According to the germline V gene, CDR1 reads SNHLY and CDR2 reads FYNNEI. The CDR3 contains 16 residues, cysteine and phenylalanine counted. Only the CDR3 region is kept as DNA, spanning 48 bases read in frame from base 1. The germline V end is reduced by 3 bases and the J end by 4 bases; junction bases left unmatched: 9.